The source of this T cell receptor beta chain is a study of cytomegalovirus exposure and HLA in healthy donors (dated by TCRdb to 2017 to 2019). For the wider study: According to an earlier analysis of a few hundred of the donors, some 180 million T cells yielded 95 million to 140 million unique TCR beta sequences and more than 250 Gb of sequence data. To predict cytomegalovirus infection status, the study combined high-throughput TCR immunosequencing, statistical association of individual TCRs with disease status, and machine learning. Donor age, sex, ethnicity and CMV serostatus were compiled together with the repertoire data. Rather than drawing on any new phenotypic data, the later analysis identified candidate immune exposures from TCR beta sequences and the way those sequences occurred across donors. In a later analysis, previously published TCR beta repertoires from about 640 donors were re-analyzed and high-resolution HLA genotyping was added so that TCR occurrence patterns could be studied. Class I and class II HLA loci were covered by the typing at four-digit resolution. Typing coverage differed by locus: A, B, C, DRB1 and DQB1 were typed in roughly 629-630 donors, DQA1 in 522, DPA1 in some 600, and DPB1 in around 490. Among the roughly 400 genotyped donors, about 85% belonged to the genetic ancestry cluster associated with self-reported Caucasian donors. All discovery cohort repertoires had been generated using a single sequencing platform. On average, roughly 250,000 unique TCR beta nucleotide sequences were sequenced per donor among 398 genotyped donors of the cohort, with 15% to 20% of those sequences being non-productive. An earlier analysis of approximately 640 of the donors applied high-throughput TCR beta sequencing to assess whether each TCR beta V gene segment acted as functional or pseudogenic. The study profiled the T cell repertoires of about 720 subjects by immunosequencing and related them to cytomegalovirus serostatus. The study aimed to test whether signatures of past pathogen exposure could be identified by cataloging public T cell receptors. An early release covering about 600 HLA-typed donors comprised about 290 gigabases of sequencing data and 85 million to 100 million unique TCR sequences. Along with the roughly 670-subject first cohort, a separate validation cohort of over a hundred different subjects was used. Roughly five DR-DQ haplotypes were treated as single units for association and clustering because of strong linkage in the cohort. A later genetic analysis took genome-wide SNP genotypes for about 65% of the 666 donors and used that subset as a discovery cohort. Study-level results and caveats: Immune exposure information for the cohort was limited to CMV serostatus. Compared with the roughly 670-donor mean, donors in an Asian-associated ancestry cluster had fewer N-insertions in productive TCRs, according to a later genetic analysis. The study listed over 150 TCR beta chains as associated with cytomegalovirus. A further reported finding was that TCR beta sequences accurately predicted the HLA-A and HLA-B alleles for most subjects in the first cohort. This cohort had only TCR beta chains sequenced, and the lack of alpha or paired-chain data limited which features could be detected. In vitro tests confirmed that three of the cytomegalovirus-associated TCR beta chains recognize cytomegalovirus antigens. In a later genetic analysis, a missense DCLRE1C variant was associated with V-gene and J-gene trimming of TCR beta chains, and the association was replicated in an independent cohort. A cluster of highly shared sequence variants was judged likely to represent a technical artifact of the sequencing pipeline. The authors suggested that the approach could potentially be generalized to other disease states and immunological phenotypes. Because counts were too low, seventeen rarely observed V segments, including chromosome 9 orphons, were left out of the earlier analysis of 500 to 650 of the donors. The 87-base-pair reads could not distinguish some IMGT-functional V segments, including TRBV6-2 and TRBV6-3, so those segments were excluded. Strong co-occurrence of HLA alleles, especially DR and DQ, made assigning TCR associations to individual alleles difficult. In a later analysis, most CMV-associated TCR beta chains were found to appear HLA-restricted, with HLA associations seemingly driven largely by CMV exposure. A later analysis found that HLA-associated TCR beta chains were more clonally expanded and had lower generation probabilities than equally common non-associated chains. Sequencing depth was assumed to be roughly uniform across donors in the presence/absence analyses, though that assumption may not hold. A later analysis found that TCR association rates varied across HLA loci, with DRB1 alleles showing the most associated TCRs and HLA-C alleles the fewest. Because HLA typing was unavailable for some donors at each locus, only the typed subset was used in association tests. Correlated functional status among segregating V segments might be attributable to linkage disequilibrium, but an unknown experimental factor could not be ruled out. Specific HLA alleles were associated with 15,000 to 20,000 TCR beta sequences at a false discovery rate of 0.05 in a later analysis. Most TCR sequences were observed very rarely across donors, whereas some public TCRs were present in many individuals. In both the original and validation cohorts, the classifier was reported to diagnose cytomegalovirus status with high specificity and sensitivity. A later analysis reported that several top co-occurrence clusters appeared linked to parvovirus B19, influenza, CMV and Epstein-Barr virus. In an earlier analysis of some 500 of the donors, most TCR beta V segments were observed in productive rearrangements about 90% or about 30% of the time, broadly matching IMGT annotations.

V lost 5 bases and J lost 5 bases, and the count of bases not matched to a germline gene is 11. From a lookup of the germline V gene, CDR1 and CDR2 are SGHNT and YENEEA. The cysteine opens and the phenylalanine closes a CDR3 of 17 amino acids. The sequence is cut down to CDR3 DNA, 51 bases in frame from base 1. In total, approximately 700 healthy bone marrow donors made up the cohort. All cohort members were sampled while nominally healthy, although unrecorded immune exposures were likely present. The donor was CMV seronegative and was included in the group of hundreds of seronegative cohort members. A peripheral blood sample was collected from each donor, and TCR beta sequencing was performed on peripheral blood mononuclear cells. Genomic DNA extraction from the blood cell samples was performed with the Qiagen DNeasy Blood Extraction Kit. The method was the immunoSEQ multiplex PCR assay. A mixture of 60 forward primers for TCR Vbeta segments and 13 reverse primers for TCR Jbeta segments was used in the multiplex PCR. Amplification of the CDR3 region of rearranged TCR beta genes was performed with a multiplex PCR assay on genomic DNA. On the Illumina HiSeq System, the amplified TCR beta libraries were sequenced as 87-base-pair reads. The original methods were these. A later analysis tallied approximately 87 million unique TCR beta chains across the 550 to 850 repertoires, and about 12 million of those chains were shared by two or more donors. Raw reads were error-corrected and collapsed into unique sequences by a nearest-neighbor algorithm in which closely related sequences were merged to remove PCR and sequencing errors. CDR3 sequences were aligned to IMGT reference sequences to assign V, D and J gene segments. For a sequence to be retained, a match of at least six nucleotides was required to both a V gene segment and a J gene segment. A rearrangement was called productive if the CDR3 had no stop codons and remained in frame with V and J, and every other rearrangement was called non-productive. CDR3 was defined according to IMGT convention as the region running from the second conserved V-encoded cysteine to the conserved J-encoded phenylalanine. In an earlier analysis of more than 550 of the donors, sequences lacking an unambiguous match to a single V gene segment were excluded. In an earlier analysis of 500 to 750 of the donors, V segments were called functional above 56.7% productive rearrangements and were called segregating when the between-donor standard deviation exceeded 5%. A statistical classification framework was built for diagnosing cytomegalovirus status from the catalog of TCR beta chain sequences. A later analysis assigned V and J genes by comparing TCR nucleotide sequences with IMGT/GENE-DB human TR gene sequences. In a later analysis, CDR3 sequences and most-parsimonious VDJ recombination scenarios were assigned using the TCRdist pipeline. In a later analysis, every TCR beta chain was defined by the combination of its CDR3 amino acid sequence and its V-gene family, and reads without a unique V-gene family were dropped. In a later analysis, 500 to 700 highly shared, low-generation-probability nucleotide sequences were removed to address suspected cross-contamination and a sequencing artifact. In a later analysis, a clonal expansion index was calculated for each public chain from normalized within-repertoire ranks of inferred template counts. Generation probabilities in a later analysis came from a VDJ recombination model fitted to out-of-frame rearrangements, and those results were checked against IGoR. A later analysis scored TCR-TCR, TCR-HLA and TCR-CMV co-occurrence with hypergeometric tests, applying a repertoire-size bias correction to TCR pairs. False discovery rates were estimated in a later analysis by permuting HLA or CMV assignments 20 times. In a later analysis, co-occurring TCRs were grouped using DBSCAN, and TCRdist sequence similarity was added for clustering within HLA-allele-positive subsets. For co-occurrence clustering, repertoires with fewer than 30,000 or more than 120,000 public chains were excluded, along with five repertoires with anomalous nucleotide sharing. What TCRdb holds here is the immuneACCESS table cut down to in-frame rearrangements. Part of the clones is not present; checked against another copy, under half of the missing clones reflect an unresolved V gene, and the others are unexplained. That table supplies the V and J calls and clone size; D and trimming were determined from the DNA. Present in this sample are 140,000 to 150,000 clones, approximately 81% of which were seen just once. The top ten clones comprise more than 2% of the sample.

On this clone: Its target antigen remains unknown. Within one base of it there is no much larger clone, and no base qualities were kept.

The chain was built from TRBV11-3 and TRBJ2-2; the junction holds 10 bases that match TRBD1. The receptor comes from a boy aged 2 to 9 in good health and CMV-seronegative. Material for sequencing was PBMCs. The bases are TGTGCCAGCAGCCCTCCATTGGGACAGGGGCCAACCGGGGAGCTGTTTTTT. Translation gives CASSPPLGQGPTGELFF.